The 22 T cell receptor beta chains below were found in one sample sequenced in a study of CD8 T cells in ankylosing spondylitis. TCRdb processed the 5' RACE reads anew with MiXCR; each CDR3 protein has one entry. The table lists 230,000 or so distinct CDR3 sequences, 24% of them singletons. What was sequenced was blood, either unsorted or a sorted T cell fraction (not recorded which). The receptors come from a male donor with ankylosing spondylitis or in good health (not recorded which).

The chain is built from TRBV7-6 and TRBJ2-5, with 7 nucleotides matching TRBD2. The trim removed 4 bases at V and 3 bases at J, leaving 8 bases unmatched. Germline V gives CDR1 SGHVS, CDR2 FNYEAQ. There are 15 residues in the CDR3. The CDR3 region is CASSWGGSGEETQYF. CDR3 nucleotides: TGTGCCAGCAGCTGGGGAGGGTCCGGGGAAGAGACCCAGTACTTC.

V and J are TRBV20-1 and TRBJ2-6, with 7 bases matching TRBD2. V gave up 6 bases and J gave up 0 bases; unmatched junction bases: 8. Germline V gene sequence: CDR1 DFQATT, CDR2 SNEGSKA (reference sequence). The CDR3 contains 16 residues. The CDR3 sequence: CSAGGSGSSGANVLTF. For the CDR3, the DNA is TGCAGTGCCGGCGGGAGCGGAAGCTCTGGGGCCAACGTCCTGACTTTC.

This clonotype showed up many times. The V gene is TRBV5-1, the J gene TRBJ2-3; a possible D gene is TRBD2 (6 bases). V gave up 3 bases and J gave up 2 bases, with 10 bases separating them. Germline-derived CDR1 and CDR2 are SGHRS and YFSETQ. The CDR3 is made up of 14 amino acids. CDR3 DNA sequence: TGCGCCAGCAGCTCGGGGGTGATCACAGATACGCAGTATTTT. Protein: CASSSGVITDTQYF.

This clonotype was observed many times. This chain links TRBV20-1 with TRBJ1-1; maybe TRBD1 (5 bases). V lost 2 bases and J lost 7, with 17 bases in between. In germline, CDR1 is DFQATT, CDR2 SNEGSKA (reference sequence). The CDR3 extends over 14 amino acids. CDR3 nucleotide sequence: TGCAGTGCTAGATGGGGCGGGCCCAGTGGTGAAGCTTTCTTT. Residues: CSARWGGPSGEAFF.

J is TRBJ2-5 and V is TRBV10-3; TRBD2 might be the D (6 bases). This CDR3 has 12 amino acids. V lost 4 bases and J 4 bases, leaving 7 bases between the germline ends. From germline, CDR1 is ENHRY and CDR2 SYGVKD. This CDR3 reads CAISAGVETQYF. Written as DNA, the CDR3 is TGTGCCATCAGTGCGGGGGTAGAGACCCAGTACTTC.

With regard to this clonotype: Being one base from a much bigger clone, this may be a read error. V gene TRBV4-2 combines with J gene TRBJ1-1; possibly TRBD1 for D (5 bases). The V end was cut by 0 bases, the J end by 4 bases, with 15 bases between. This CDR3 is built from 16 residues. Germline assignment: CDR1 LGHNA and CDR2 YNFKEQ. In DNA form, the CDR3 reads TGTGCCAGCAGCCAAGACGCCTTTGGAGGGGTCACTGAAGCTTTCTTT. The encoded protein is CASSQDAFGGVTEAFF.

Ten or more counts support this clonotype. The chain couples TRBV18 to TRBJ2-4, with 7 bases identical to TRBD1. There are 16 residues in the CDR3. CDR1 and CDR2 (germline): KGHSH, LQKENI. The V segment lost 5 bases and the J segment 0 bases; nucleotides outside the gene matches: 7. The CDR3 sequence: CASSETGIRAKNIQYF. The CDR3 region has the DNA TGTGCCAGCTCAGAGACAGGGATACGAGCCAAAAACATTCAGTACTTC.

The table lists this clonotype with many counts. V usage is TRBV27 and J usage is TRBJ2-2; possibly TRBD2 for D (5 bases). Germline-derived CDR1 and CDR2 are MNHEY and SMNVEV (reference sequence). The CDR3 covers 14 residues. The germline V and J ends were trimmed by 7 bases and 0 bases, with 9 bases remaining between them. CDR3 amino acids: CASMRVANTGELFF. CDR3 DNA: TGTGCCAGCATGAGGGTCGCGAACACCGGGGAGCTGTTTTTT.

V and J are TRBV6-1 and TRBJ2-2; 7 bases fit TRBD1. The CDR3 totals 16 residues. The V gene's germline CDR1 is MNHNS and CDR2 SASEGT. With 6 bases clipped from V and 0 bases from J, the junction kept 7 bases outside the gene matches. The CDR3 reads CASSSDRAANTGELFF. The CDR3 DNA follows: TGTGCCAGCAGCTCCGACAGGGCCGCGAACACCGGGGAGCTGTTTTTT.

This clonotype was counted ten times or more. Written as DNA, the CDR3 is TGCAGTGCTAGGGTGTCCACTAACTATGGCTACACCTTC. Translation gives CSARVSTNYGYTF. The rearrangement uses TRBV20-1 and TRBJ1-2; D remains unclear. The CDR3 has 13 amino acids. Germline CDR1 is DFQATT and CDR2 is SNEGSKA (reference sequence). V lost 3 bases and J 0 bases, leaving 8 bases between the germline ends.

This clonotype was seen a single time. The rearrangement joins TRBV10-3 to TRBJ2-7; TRBD1 matches at 8 bases. The CDR3 is 12 amino acids. Per the germline V gene, CDR1 is ENHRY and CDR2 is SYGVKD. J gave up 4 bases and V 6 bases, and 2 bases lay outside the gene matches. The CDR3 protein is CAIRDRGYEQYF. Written as DNA, the CDR3 is TGTGCCATCAGAGACAGGGGTTACGAGCAGTACTTC.

This clonotype has a handful of counts. The rearrangement uses TRBV5-6 and TRBJ2-3; TRBD1 is a possible D gene (6 bases). CDR3 length equals 16 residues. Germline loops: CDR1 SGHDT, CDR2 YYEEEE. V dropped 4 bases and J dropped 0 bases, with 15 bases sitting between them. The CDR3 DNA is TGTGCCAGCAGCGTATTGGGACAATCTAGCACAGATACGCAGTATTTT. This sequence encodes CASSVLGQSSTDTQYF.

This clonotype was observed at least ten times. The V call is TRBV10-3, the J call TRBJ2-5, with a weak D call TRBD2 (5 bases). The CDR3 has 14 amino acids. Germline CDR1 ENHRY, CDR2 SYGVKD. V lost 2 bases, J lost 4 bases, and 11 bases lay in between. For the CDR3, the DNA is TGTGCCATCAGTGAGGAGGGAGCCCCAGAGACCCAGTACTTC. Encoded protein: CAISEEGAPETQYF.

This clonotype has just a few counts. The chain carries TRBV15 and TRBJ2-7; tentative D call: TRBD1 (5 bases). The CDR3 runs 15 residues. Germline V lookup: CDR1 LNHNV, CDR2 YYDKDF (reference sequence). The V gene lost 0 bases and the J gene lost 4 bases, with 13 bases spanning the gap. As DNA, the CDR3 is TGTGCCACCAGCAGAGAAACAGGTGCCTTTTACGAGCAGTACTTC. Encoded protein: CATSRETGAFYEQYF.

The chain carries TRBV5-6 and TRBJ1-5; D is possibly TRBD1 (5 bases). The CDR3 is 15 amino acids. The germline V and J ends were trimmed by 4 bases and 0 bases, with 11 bases remaining between them. Germline V gene lookup returns CDR1 SGHDT and CDR2 YYEEEE. This CDR3 reads CASSRRTFSNQPQHF. CDR3 DNA: TGTGCCAGCAGCCGTCGGACATTTAGCAATCAGCCCCAGCATTTT. Full variable domain (missing parts from reference TRBV5-6 and TRBJ1-5): DAGVTQSPTHLIKTRGQQVTLRCSPKSGHDTVSWYQQALGQGPQFIFQYYEEEERQRGNFPDRFSGHQFPNYSSELNVNALLLGDSALYLCASSRRTFSNQPQHFGDGTRLSIL.

This clonotype was observed many times. V usage is TRBV28 and J usage is TRBJ1-2, with no clear D. Trimming shortened V by 5 bases and J by 7 bases, and 14 bases separated the two germline ends. Germline V gene sequence: CDR1 MDHEN, CDR2 SYDVKM. The CDR3 runs 13 residues. The CDR3 is CASSVHVGGGYTF. CDR3 coding DNA: TGTGCCAGCAGTGTCCATGTCGGCGGTGGCTACACCTTC.

V gene TRBV24-1 combines with J gene TRBJ2-3, with 11 nucleotides matching TRBD2. The CDR3 covers 16 residues. CDR1 is KGHDR, CDR2 SFDVKD, per germline. V lost 3 bases and J lost 1; bases outside the gene matches: 2. CDR3 loop: CATSDPTSGGTDTQYF. The CDR3 DNA follows: TGTGCCACCAGTGATCCGACTAGCGGGGGCACAGATACGCAGTATTTT.

This clonotype was seen at least ten times. CDR3 nucleotides: TGTGCCAGCAGTTTTTCAGGGATTGAAGCTTTCTTT. Its protein is CASSFSGIEAFF. The rearrangement uses TRBV12-3 or TRBV12-4 and TRBJ1-1; the D gene is possibly TRBD1 (5 bases). Trimming left V 3 bases short and J 7 bases short, with 9 bases between. CDR3 size: 12 residues.

CDR3 amino acids: CASRPLAPDTQYF. As DNA, the CDR3 is TGTGCCAGCAGACCACTAGCCCCAGATACGCAGTATTTT. The chain links TRBV12-3 or TRBV12-4 to TRBJ2-3, with D possibly matching TRBD2 (6 bases). The CDR3 has 13 residues. With 6 bases removed from V and 4 bases from J, the gap between germline ends came to 11 bases.

This clonotype was detected only a few times. The V call is TRBV6-1, the J call TRBJ2-3, with 7 bases that match TRBD2. CDR1 and CDR2 from the germline V gene are MNHNS and SASEGT. The trim removed 6 bases at V and 1 base at J, leaving 4 bases unmatched. The CDR3 consists of 14 residues. For the CDR3, the DNA is TGTGCCAGCAGAGGACTAGTTCGCACAGATACGCAGTATTTT. The encoded protein is CASRGLVRTDTQYF.

The genes are TRBV6-5 and TRBJ2-2; no clear D gene. V shed 2 bases and J shed 3 bases, with 4 bases lying between them. The V gene's germline CDR1 is MNHEY and CDR2 SVGAGI. The CDR3 sequence is 13 residues long. The CDR3 here is CASSYRDTGELFF. The CDR3 DNA is TGTGCCAGCAGTTACCGGGACACCGGGGAGCTGTTTTTT.

This clonotype was detected ten times or more. The chain employs TRBV5-1 and TRBJ2-5; 7 bases fit TRBD2. V shed 0 bases, J shed 2 bases, and the junction held 1 base outside the gene matches. This CDR3 region has 14 residues. The germline V gene encodes CDR1 SGHRS and CDR2 YFSETQ. The CDR3 DNA sequence: TGCGCCAGCAGCTTGGTGGGGGGGCAAGAGACCCAGTACTTC. Its translation is CASSLVGGQETQYF.